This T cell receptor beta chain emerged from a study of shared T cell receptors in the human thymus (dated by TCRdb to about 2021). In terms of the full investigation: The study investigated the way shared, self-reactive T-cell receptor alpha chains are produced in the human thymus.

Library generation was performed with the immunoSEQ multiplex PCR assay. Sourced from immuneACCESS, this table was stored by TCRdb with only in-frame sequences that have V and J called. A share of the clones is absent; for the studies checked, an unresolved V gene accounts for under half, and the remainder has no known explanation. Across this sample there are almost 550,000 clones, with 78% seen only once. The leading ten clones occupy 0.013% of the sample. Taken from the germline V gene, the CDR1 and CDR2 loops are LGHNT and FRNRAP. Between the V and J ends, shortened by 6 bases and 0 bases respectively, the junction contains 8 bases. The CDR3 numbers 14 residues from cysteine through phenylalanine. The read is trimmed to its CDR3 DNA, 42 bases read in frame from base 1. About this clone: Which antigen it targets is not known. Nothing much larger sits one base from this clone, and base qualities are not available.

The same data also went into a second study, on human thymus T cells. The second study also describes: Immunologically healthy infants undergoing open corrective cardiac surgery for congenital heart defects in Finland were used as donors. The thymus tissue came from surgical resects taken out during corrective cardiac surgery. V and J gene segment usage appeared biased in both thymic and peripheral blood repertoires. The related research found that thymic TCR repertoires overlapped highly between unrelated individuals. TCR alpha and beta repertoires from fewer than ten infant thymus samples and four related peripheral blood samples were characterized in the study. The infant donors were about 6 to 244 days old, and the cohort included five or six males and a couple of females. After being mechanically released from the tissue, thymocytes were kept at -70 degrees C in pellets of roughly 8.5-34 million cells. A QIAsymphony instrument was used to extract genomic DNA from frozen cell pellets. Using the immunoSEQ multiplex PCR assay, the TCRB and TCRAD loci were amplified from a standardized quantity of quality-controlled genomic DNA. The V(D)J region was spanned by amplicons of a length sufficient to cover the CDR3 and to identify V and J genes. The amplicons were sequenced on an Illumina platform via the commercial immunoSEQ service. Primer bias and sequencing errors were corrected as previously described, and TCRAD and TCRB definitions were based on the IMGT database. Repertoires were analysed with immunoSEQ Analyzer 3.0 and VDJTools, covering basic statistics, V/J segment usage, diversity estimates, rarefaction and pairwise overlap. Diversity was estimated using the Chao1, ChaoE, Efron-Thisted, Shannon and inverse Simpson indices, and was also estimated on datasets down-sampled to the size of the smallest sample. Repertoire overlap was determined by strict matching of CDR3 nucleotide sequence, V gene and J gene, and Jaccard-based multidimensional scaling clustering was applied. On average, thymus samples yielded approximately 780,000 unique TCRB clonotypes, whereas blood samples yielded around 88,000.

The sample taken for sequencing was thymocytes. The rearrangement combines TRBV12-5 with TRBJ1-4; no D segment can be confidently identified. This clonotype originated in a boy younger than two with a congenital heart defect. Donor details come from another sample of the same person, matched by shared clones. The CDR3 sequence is CASGSRATNEKLFF. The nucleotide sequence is TGTGCTAGTGGCAGCCGGGCAACTAATGAAAAACTGTTTTTT. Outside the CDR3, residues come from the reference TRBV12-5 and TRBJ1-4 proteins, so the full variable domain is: DARVTQTPRHKVTEMGQEVTMRCQPILGHNTVFWYRQTMMQGLELLAYFRNRAPLDDSGMPKDRFSAEMPDATLATLKIQPSEPRDSAVYFCASGSRATNEKLFFGSGTQLSVL.